This T cell receptor beta chain was identified in a study of blood T cell repertoires in COVID-19. Clones were sequenced by immunoSEQ multiplex PCR, and TCRdb holds only the in-frame ones, with some missing. The table has 250,000 to 300,000 clones, around nine tenths seen once. The CDR3 has 14 residues. Germline CDR1 MNHEY, CDR2 SVGEGT. Trimming at V came to 5 bases and at J to 5 bases, leaving 8 bases not matched to a gene. The sequence came from a woman aged 55-75 years with acute or convalescent COVID-19. The chain recombines TRBV6-2 or TRBV6-3 with TRBJ1-2; TRBD1 agrees at 7 bases. The sample comprised peripheral blood. The CDR3 reads CASSHRGATYGYTF. The CDR3 nucleotides read TGTGCCAGCAGTCACAGGGGCGCTACTTATGGCTACACCTTC.